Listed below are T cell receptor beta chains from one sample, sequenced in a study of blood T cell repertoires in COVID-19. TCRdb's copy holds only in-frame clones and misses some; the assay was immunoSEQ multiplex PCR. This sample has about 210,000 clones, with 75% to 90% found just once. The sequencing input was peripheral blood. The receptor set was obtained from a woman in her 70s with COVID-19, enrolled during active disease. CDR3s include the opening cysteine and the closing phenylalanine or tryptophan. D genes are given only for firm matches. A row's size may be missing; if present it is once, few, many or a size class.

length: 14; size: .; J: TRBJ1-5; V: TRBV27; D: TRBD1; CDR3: CASGWTGANQPQHF; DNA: TGTGCCAGCGGATGGACAGGCGCCAATCAGCCCCAGCATTTT
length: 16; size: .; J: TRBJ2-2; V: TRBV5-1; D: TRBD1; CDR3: CASSSTVGQGAGELFF; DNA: TGCGCCAGCAGCTCCACGGTGGGACAGGGCGCCGGGGAGCTGTTTTTT
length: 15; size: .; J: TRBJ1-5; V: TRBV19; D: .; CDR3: CASSTSGIGNQPQHF; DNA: TGTGCCAGTAGTACGTCAGGGATTGGTAATCAGCCCCAGCATTTT
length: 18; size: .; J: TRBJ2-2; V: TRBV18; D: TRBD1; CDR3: CASSPILRGQGDPGELFF; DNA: TGTGCCAGCTCACCAATCCTACGTGGACAGGGAGATCCCGGGGAGCTGTTTTTT
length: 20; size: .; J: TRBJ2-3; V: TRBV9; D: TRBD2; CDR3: CASSVDGTSATQRRYIAQYF; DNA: TGTGCCAGCAGCGTAGATGGGACTAGCGCAACCCAGAGAAGGTACATTGCGCAGTATTTT
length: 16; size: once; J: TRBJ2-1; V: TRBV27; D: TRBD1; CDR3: CASSFVTGTGLNEQFF; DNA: TGTGCCAGCAGTTTCGTCACCGGGACAGGTCTCAATGAGCAGTTCTTC
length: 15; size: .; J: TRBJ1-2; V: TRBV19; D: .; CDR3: CASSMGVSWGYGYTF; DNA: TGTGCCAGTAGTATGGGAGTCAGCTGGGGCTATGGCTACACCTTC
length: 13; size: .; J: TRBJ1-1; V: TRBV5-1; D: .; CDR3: CASSLGGSTEAFF; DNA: TGCGCCAGCAGCTTGGGAGGGAGCACTGAAGCTTTCTTT
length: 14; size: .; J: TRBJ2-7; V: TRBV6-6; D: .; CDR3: CASSYPEGVYEQYF; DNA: TGTGCCAGCAGTTACCCCGAGGGTGTGTACGAGCAGTACTTC
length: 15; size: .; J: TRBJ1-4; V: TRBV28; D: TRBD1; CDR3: CASSLPGQGGEKLFF; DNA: TGTGCCAGCAGTTTACCGGGACAGGGGGGTGAAAAACTGTTTTTT
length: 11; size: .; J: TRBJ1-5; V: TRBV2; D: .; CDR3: CASSYGQSQHF; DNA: TGTGCCAGCAGCTACGGACAGTCCCAGCATTTT
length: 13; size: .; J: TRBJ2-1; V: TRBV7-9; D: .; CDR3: CASSLAAGVEQFF; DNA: TGTGCCAGCAGCTTAGCCGCAGGGGTTGAGCAGTTCTTC
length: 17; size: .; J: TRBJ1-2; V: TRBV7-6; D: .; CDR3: CASSLGSPGSGFYGYTF; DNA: TGTGCCAGCAGCTTAGGTTCGCCTGGAAGCGGTTTCTATGGCTACACCTTC
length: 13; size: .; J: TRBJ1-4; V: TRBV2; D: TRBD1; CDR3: CASSRDRNEKLFF; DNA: TGTGCCAGCAGTAGGGACAGGAATGAAAAACTGTTTTTT